What follows are 6 T cell receptor beta chains derived from one specimen sequenced in a study of blood T cell repertoires in COVID-19. TCRdb's copy holds only in-frame clones and misses some; the assay was immunoSEQ multiplex PCR. The sample holds about 190,000 clones; 70% to 90% are singletons and the top ten take about 1.1%. Sequencing used peripheral blood. All receptors derive from a man aged 25 to 45 with acute or convalescent COVID-19.

The V gene is TRBV30, the J gene TRBJ2-7; TRBD2 agrees at 7 bases. Germline-derived CDR1 and CDR2 are GTSNPN and SVGIG (reference sequence). V dropped 4 bases and J dropped 7; count of bases not matched to a gene: 7. This CDR3 has 12 residues. This CDR3 reads CAWKGGGSEQYF. For the CDR3, the DNA is TGTGCCTGGAAAGGCGGGGGTTCGGAGCAGTACTTC.

J is TRBJ2-3 and V is TRBV3-1 (or the pseudogene TRBV3-2); D might be TRBD1 (6 bases). Germline V gives CDR1 LGHDT, CDR2 YNNKEL (reference sequence). This CDR3 is 14 amino acids long. CDR3 region: CAIGLGASSDTQYF. In DNA, the CDR3 is TGTGCGATTGGTCTGGGGGCCAGCTCAGATACGCAGTATTTT.

This clone appeared a few times. V gene TRBV5-1 combines with J gene TRBJ1-1, with a weak D call TRBD1 (5 bases). The CDR3 runs 16 residues. Germline V gives CDR1 SGHRS, CDR2 YFSETQ. V was shortened by 0 bases and J by 2 bases, with 14 bases between the two germline ends. In DNA, the CDR3 is TGCGCCAGCAGCTTGGATCGGGCAGGGATAAACACTGAAGCTTTCTTT. Its translation is CASSLDRAGINTEAFF.

The chain recombines TRBV2 with TRBJ1-6; TRBD1 matches at 7 bases. Per germline, CDR1 SNHLY and CDR2 FYNNEI. Trimming cost V 6 bases and J 9 bases; bases outside gene matches: 8. CDR3 length: 14 amino acids. CDR3 sequence (DNA): TGTGCCAGCAGCCCGGGACAGCTATCTTCACCCCTCCACTTT. This encodes CASSPGQLSSPLHF.

This clone appeared a single time. The CDR3 loop reads CATSEGGLAGGRDTQYF. The DNA for the CDR3 is TGTGCCACCAGTGAGGGGGGACTAGCGGGAGGTAGAGATACGCAGTATTTT. The V and J genes are TRBV24-1 and TRBJ2-3; 15 bases are a match to TRBD2. The CDR3 spans 17 residues. Losses at the gene ends were 4 bases for V and 5 bases for J; bases not matched to a gene: 6. Germline V gene data show CDR1 as KGHDR and CDR2 as SFDVKD.

This chain links TRBV19 with TRBJ1-5, with D tentatively TRBD1 (5 bases). In germline, CDR1 is LNHDA, CDR2 SQIVND (reference sequence). Trimming cost V 3 bases and J 2 bases, with 17 bases left between them. There are 17 residues in the CDR3. The CDR3, as DNA: TGTGCCAGTAGTATGGGGCAGAAACTCCATGGCAATCAGCCCCAGCATTTT. Amino acid sequence: CASSMGQKLHGNQPQHF.